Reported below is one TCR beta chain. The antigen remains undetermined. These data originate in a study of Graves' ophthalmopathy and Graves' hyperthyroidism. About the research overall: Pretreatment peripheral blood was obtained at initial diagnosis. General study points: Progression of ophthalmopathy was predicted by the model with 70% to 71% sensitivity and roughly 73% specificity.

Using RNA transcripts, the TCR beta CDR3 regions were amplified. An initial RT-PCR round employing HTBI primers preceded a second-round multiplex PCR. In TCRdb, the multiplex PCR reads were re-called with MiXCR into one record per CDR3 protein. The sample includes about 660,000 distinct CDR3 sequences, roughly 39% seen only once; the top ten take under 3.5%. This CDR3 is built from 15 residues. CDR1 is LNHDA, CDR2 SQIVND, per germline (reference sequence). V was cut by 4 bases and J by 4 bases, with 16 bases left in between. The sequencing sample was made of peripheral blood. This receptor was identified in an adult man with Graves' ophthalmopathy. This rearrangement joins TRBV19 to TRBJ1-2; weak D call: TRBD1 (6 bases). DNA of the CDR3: TGTGCCAGTAGTACAGGGGCAGGAGCCTTCTATGGCTACACCTTC. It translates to CASSTGAGAFYGYTF.